A selection of T cell receptor beta chains follows, all from one sample in a study of blood T cell repertoires in COVID-19. Profiled with immunoSEQ multiplex PCR; TCRdb holds only in-frame clones, not every one. The sample lists about 400,000 clones, roughly 89% occurring once. Sequences were obtained from PBMCs or T cells enriched from blood (not recorded which). The source of these receptors is a woman in her 50s who had recovered from COVID-19. The CDR3 runs from the conserved cysteine through the conserved F or W. D genes are given only for firm matches. Rows give clone size only sometimes, using once, few, many, or a class for an expanded clone.

J: TRBJ1-2
V: TRBV28
D: NA
size: NA
length: 13
CDR3: CASSLMVQGGYTF
DNA: TGTGCCAGCAGTCTTATGGTCCAGGGGGGCTACACCTTC

J: TRBJ1-4
V: TRBV6-1
D: NA
size: NA
length: 17
CDR3: CASSENRGGRANEKLFF
DNA: TGTGCCAGCAGTGAAAATAGGGGCGGACGAGCTAATGAAAAACTGTTTTTT

J: TRBJ2-2
V: TRBV11-2
D: TRBD1
size: once
length: 16
CDR3: CASSLDRGLGTGELFF
DNA: TGTGCCAGCAGCCTAGACAGGGGGCTCGGTACCGGGGAGCTGTTTTTT

J: TRBJ1-1
V: TRBV18
D: NA
size: NA
length: 16
CDR3: CASSANTQGMNTEAFF
DNA: TGTGCCAGCTCAGCAAACACTCAGGGAATGAACACTGAAGCTTTCTTT

J: TRBJ1-1
V: TRBV13
D: NA
size: NA
length: 13
CDR3: CASSFFRGTEAFF
DNA: TGTGCCAGCAGCTTTTTTCGGGGAACTGAAGCTTTCTTT

J: TRBJ1-1
V: TRBV18
D: NA
size: NA
length: 13
CDR3: CASSPTAAVEAFF
DNA: TGTGCCAGCTCCCCAACGGCGGCCGTTGAAGCTTTCTTT

J: TRBJ1-2
V: TRBV2
D: TRBD1
size: many
length: 13
CDR3: CASSEQGVEGYTF
DNA: TGTGCCAGCAGTGAACAGGGGGTAGAAGGCTACACCTTC

J: TRBJ2-3
V: TRBV4-2
D: TRBD2
size: NA
length: 16
CDR3: CASSQPETSGSDTQYF
DNA: TGTGCCAGCAGCCAACCGGAGACTAGCGGGTCAGATACGCAGTATTTT

J: TRBJ1-5
V: TRBV5-4
D: TRBD1
size: NA
length: 14
CDR3: CASSWDRGGQPQHF
DNA: TGTGCCAGCAGCTGGGACAGGGGTGGACAGCCCCAGCATTTT

J: TRBJ2-7
V: TRBV6-2/TRBV6-3
D: NA
size: NA
length: 12
CDR3: CASSYAGDEQYF
DNA: TGTGCCAGCAGTTATGCAGGGGACGAGCAGTACTTC

J: TRBJ2-3
V: TRBV27
D: NA
size: NA
length: 12
CDR3: CASTLRGGTQYF
DNA: TGTGCCAGCACCTTGAGGGGAGGTACGCAGTATTTT

J: TRBJ1-1
V: TRBV13
D: TRBD1
size: NA
length: 13
CDR3: CASSLDRGEGAFF
DNA: TGTGCCAGCAGCTTAGACAGGGGCGAAGGAGCTTTCTTT

J: TRBJ1-2
V: TRBV19
D: NA
size: NA
length: 14
CDR3: CASSPGVGLYGYTF
DNA: TGTGCCAGTAGTCCCGGGGTGGGACTCTATGGCTACACCTTC

J: TRBJ1-2
V: TRBV2
D: TRBD1
size: NA
length: 17
CDR3: CASSDLSGQGSNYGYTF
DNA: TGTGCCAGCAGTGATCTTTCGGGACAGGGTTCTAACTATGGCTACACCTTC

J: TRBJ2-7
V: TRBV5-1
D: TRBD1
size: NA
length: 13
CDR3: CASSRGQGYEQYF
DNA: TGCGCCAGCAGCAGGGGACAGGGTTACGAGCAGTACTTC

J: TRBJ1-1
V: TRBV10-3
D: NA
size: NA
length: 12
CDR3: CAISDRGTEAFF
DNA: TGTGCCATCAGTGATAGGGGCACTGAAGCTTTCTTT

J: TRBJ2-3
V: TRBV3-1/TRBV3-2
D: TRBD2
size: NA
length: 16
CDR3: CASSPRLAGDTDTQYF
DNA: TGTGCCAGCAGCCCGCGACTAGCGGGGGACACAGATACGCAGTATTTT

J: TRBJ2-5
V: TRBV14
D: TRBD2
size: once
length: 15
CDR3: CASSPSGGKEETQYF
DNA: TGTGCCAGCAGCCCTAGCGGGGGAAAGGAAGAGACCCAGTACTTC

J: TRBJ2-1
V: TRBV7-6
D: TRBD2
size: NA
length: 17
CDR3: CASSRNALAGGNNEQFF
DNA: TGTGCCAGCAGCCGAAACGCCCTAGCGGGGGGCAACAATGAGCAGTTCTTC

J: TRBJ1-3
V: TRBV6-5
D: NA
size: NA
length: 14
CDR3: CASKSWGAGNTIYF
DNA: TGTGCCAGCAAGAGTTGGGGGGCTGGAAACACCATATATTTT

J: TRBJ2-3
V: TRBV7-3
D: TRBD2
size: NA
length: 17
CDR3: CASSFLPGGGNTDTQYF
DNA: TGTGCCAGCAGCTTCCTACCGGGCGGGGGGAACACAGATACGCAGTATTTT

J: TRBJ1-1
V: TRBV27
D: NA
size: NA
length: 13
CDR3: CASPRSLGTEAFF
DNA: TGTGCCAGTCCTAGATCTCTGGGCACTGAAGCTTTCTTT

J: TRBJ2-2
V: TRBV5-6
D: NA
size: NA
length: 13
CDR3: CASSTTSAGELFF
DNA: TGTGCCAGCAGCACAACTAGTGCCGGGGAGCTGTTTTTT

J: TRBJ1-1
V: TRBV12-3/TRBV12-4
D: NA
size: NA
length: 12
CDR3: CASSFSSTEAFF
DNA: TGTGCCAGCAGTTTTTCGAGCACTGAAGCTTTCTTT

J: TRBJ1-1
V: TRBV7-8
D: TRBD1
size: NA
length: 15
CDR3: CASSLAYRGGTEAFF
DNA: TGTGCCAGCAGCTTAGCGTACAGGGGAGGCACTGAAGCTTTCTTT

J: TRBJ1-4
V: TRBV5-5
D: NA
size: NA
length: 12
CDR3: CASSLIREKLFF
DNA: TGTGCCAGCAGCTTGATACGGGAAAAACTGTTTTTT

J: TRBJ2-7
V: TRBV27
D: NA
size: NA
length: 13
CDR3: CASKRDKSYEQYF
DNA: TGTGCCAGCAAGCGGGACAAATCCTACGAGCAGTACTTC

J: TRBJ2-1
V: TRBV5-1
D: NA
size: NA
length: 17
CDR3: CASSTGGTFSSYNEQFF
DNA: TGCGCCAGCAGCACCGGGGGTACCTTTAGCTCCTACAATGAGCAGTTCTTC

J: TRBJ2-2
V: TRBV6-4
D: TRBD2
size: NA
length: 20
CDR3: CASSGLKRGAIRTNTGELFF
DNA: TGTGCCAGCAGTGGCCTAAAGCGGGGGGCTATAAGAACGAACACCGGGGAGCTGTTTTTT

J: TRBJ1-2
V: TRBV9
D: TRBD1
size: NA
length: 16
CDR3: CASSVAPGQGDYGYTF
DNA: TGTGCCAGCAGCGTAGCACCGGGACAGGGAGACTATGGCTACACCTTC

J: TRBJ2-1
V: TRBV27
D: TRBD2
size: NA
length: 16
CDR3: CASRAAAGGHNNEQFF
DNA: TGTGCCAGCAGAGCAGCAGCGGGGGGCCATAACAATGAGCAGTTCTTC

J: TRBJ1-6
V: TRBV7-2
D: TRBD1
size: NA
length: 15
CDR3: CASSLDGTGRSPLHF
DNA: TGTGCCAGCAGCTTAGATGGGACAGGTAGATCACCCCTCCACTTT

J: TRBJ1-2
V: TRBV9
D: NA
size: NA
length: 16
CDR3: CASSVASTGTSYGYTF
DNA: TGTGCCAGCAGCGTAGCGAGTACTGGGACAAGCTATGGCTACACCTTC

J: TRBJ1-2
V: TRBV7-2
D: NA
size: NA
length: 15
CDR3: CASSLELGQGYGYTF
DNA: TGTGCCAGCAGCTTAGAATTGGGGCAGGGGTACGGCTACACCTTC